This T cell receptor beta chain stems from a study of T-cell memory formation after mild COVID-19. Study-wide context: Clusters were largely donor specific.

From 5'RACE with constant-segment primers came TCR alpha and TCR beta cDNA libraries that carried sample barcodes and UMIs. TCRdb reanalysed the 5' RACE reads using MiXCR and keeps one entry per CDR3 protein. The sample has a few hundred thousand distinct CDR3 sequences; approximately 20% are singletons. On this clonotype itself: No antigen is known for it.

Whole-study results and caveats: Contracting CD8+ clones were enriched in EMRA, CD4+ mainly in CM and EM. The appearance of some responding clones in pre-infection memory suggested that cross-reactive memory joined.

The length of the CDR3 is 13 residues. Germline V CDR1 and CDR2: MGHDK, SYGVNS. V was clipped by 1 base and J by 12 bases, with 13 bases between them. The sample comprised PBMCs or a T cell subset sorted from them (not recorded which). This TCR was sampled from a man aged 18 to 29 who had mild COVID-19 (a few samples of this study predate the infection). Cell type and time point are not known. This sequence joins TRBV25-1 and TRBJ2-4, with D unresolved. The CDR3 DNA reads TGTGCCAGCAGTGAATTAGAAAGGGATTCTCAGTACTTC. Its translation: CASSELERDSQYF. The full variable domain, rest sourced from reference TRBV25-1 and TRBJ2-4, is EADIYQTPRYLVIGTGKKITLECSQTMGHDKMYWYQQDPGMELHLIHYSYGVNSTEKGDLSSESTVSRIRTEHFPLTLESARPSHTSQYLCASSELERDSQYFGAGTRLSVL.